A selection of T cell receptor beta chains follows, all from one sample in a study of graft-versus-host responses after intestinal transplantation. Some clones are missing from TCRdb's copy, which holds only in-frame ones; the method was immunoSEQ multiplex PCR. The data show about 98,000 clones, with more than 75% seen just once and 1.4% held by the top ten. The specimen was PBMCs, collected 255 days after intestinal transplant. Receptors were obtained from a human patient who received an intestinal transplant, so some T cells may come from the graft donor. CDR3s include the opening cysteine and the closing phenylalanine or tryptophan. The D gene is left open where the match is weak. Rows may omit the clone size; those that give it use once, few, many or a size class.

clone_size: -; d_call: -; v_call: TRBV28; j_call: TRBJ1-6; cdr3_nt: TGTGCCAGCAGCCAAACCAATTCACCCCTCCACTTT; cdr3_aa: CASSQTNSPLHF
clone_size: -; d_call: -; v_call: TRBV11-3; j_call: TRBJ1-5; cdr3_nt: TGTGCCAGCAGCTTATGGGAACGTACCCATAAGCGTGGTCAGCCCCAGCATTTT; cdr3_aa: CASSLWERTHKRGQPQHF
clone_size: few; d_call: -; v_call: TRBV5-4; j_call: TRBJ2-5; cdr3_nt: TGTGCCAGCAGCTTGTACCAAGAGACCCAGTACTTC; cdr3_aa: CASSLYQETQYF
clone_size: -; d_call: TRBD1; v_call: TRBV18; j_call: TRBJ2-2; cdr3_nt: TGTGCCAGCTCACCCGACAGGGCCCTCACCGGGGAGCTGTTTTTT; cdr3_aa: CASSPDRALTGELFF
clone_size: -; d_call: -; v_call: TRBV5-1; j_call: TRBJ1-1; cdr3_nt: TGCGCCAGCTGCTACGGCCTCCTGAACACTGAAGCTTTCTTT; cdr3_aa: CASCYGLLNTEAFF
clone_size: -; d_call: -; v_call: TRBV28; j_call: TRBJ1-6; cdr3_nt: TGTGCCAGCAGTTTATTAGGGCAGGGGCTACTCCCCCTCCCCCTCCACTTT; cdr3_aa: CASSLLGQGLLPLPLHF
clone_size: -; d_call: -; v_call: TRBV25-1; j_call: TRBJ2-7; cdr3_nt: TGTGCCAGCAGTATTAGTCGGTACGAGCAGTACTTC; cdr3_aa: CASSISRYEQYF
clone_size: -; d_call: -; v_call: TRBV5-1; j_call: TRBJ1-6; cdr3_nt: TGCGCCAGCAGCTTCGACAGCGTCAATTCACCCCTCCACTTT; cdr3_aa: CASSFDSVNSPLHF
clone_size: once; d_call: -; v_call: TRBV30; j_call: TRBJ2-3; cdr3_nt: TGTGCCTGGAGGACTATACGGGGGCTCACAGATACGCAGTATTTT; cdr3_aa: CAWRTIRGLTDTQYF
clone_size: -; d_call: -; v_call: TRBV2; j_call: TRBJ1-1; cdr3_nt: TGTGCCAGCAGTGAAGTGGGACTAAATACTATGAACACTGAAGCTTTCTTT; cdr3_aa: CASSEVGLNTMNTEAFF
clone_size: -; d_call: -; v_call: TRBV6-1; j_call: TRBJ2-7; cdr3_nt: TGTGCCAGCAGTGAAGCGCTTGAGGGCTGGGAGCAGTACTTC; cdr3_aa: CASSEALEGWEQYF
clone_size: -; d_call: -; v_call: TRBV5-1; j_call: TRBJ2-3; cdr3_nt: TGCGCCAGCGGGATCGACCGTAGCACAGATACGCAGTATTTT; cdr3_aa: CASGIDRSTDTQYF
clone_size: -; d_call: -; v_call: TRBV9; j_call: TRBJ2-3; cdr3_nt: TGTACCAGCAGCGTAGGGGGAGGGAGAGGGACCACAGATACGCAGTATTTT; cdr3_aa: CTSSVGGGRGTTDTQYF
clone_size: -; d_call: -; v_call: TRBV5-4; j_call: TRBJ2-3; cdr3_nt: TGTGCCAGCAGCTTGGTGGGCAGGCTCGCTGATACGCAGTATTTT; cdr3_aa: CASSLVGRLADTQYF
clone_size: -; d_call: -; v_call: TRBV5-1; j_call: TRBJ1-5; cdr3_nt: TGCGCCAGCAGCTTGGCCGGACAGCATCTAAATCAGCCCCAGCATTTT; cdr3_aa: CASSLAGQHLNQPQHF
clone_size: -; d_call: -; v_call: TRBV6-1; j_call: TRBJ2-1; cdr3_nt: TGTGCCAGCAGTGAAGCGCCGGCGGACAGAGAGCAGTTCTTC; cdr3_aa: CASSEAPADREQFF
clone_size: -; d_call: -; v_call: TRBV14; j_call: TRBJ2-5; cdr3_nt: TGTGCCAGCAGCCAAATGGGCGCGCAGGGGGGAGAGGCCCAGTACTTC; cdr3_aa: CASSQMGAQGGEAQYF
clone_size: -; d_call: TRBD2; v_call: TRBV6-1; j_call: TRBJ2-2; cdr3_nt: TGTGCCAGCAGTTGGGGAGGGGAGGGGGAGCTGTTTTTT; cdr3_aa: CASSWGGEGELFF
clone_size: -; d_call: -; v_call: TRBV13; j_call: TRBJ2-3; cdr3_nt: TGTGCCAGCAGCTTAGGCGGGCGAACTACTAGCACAGATACGCAGTATTTT; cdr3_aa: CASSLGGRTTSTDTQYF
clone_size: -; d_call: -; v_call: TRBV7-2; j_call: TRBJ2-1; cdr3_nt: TGTGCCAGCAGCTTAGTAGTTAGGGTCAGGGGAAAGGGTGAGCAGTTCTTC; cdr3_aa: CASSLVVRVRGKGEQFF
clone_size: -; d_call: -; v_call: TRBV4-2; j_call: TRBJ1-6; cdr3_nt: TGTGCCAGCAGCCCATCAGGGGATTACTCACCCCTCCACTTT; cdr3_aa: CASSPSGDYSPLHF
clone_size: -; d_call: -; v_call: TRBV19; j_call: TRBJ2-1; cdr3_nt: TGTGCCAGTAGTATCCGGGGGCCGGGGCTAGCAGGCAATGAGCAGTTCTTC; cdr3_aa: CASSIRGPGLAGNEQFF
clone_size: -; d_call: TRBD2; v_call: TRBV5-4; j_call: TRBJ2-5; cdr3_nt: TGTGCCAGCAGCTTGCCCCAGCGGGGGGGACAAGAGACCCAGTACTTC; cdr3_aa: CASSLPQRGGQETQYF
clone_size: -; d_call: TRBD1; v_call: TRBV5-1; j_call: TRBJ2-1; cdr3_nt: TGCGCCAGCAGCTTGGGGGACAGACTATACAATGAGCAGTTCTTC; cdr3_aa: CASSLGDRLYNEQFF
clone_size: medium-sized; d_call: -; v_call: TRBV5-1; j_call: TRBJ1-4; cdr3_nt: TGCGCCAGCAGCTTGGGCGGAGATGAAAAACTGTTTTTT; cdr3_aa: CASSLGGDEKLFF
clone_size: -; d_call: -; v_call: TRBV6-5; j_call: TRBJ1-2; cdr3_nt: TGTGCCAGCAGTTATCAAGGGGGAACCTATGGCTACACCTTC; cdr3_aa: CASSYQGGTYGYTF
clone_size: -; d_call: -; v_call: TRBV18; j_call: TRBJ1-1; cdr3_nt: TGTGCCAGCTCACAAATCGGGAAGAAGGGTGAAGCTTTCTTT; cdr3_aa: CASSQIGKKGEAFF
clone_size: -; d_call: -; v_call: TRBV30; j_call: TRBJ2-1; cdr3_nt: TGTGCCTGGAGTCGGCAGGAGGCGGTTAATGGGAATGAGCAGTTCTTC; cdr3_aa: CAWSRQEAVNGNEQFF
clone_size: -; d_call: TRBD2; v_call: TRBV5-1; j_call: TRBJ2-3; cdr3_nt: TGCGCCAGCAGCTATCCGACTAGCGGGGGCACAGATACGCAGTATTTT; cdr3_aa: CASSYPTSGGTDTQYF
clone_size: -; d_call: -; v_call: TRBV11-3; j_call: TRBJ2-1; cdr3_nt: TGTGCCAGCAGCTCCGCAGAAATTTACAATGAGCAGTTCTTC; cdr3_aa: CASSSAEIYNEQFF
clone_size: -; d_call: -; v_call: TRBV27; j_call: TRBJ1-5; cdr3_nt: TGTGCCAGCGCGACCTCGACGGGGGCGAATCAGCCCCAGCATTTT; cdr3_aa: CASATSTGANQPQHF
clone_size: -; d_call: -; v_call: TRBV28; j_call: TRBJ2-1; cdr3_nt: TGTGCCAGCAGTTTGGACCAGAGCTCCTACAATGAGCAGTTCTTC; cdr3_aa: CASSLDQSSYNEQFF
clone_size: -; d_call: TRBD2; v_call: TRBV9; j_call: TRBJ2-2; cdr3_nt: TGTGCCAGCAGCGTAGAAGGGGTAGCGGGCACCGGGGAGCTGTTTTTT; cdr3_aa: CASSVEGVAGTGELFF
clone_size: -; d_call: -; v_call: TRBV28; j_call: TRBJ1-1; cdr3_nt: TGTGCCAGCAGTTCGACAGACGCTTTCTTT; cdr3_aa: CASSSTDAFF
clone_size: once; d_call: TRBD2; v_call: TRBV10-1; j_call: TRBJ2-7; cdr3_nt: TGCGCCGGAATAGCGGGAGGGCCCTACGAGCAGTACTTC; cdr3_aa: CAGIAGGPYEQYF
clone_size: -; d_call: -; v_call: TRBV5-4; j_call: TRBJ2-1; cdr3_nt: TGTGCCAGCAGCAGGAACCGGGAAATCGAATACCATGAGCAGTTCTTC; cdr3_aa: CASSRNREIEYHEQFF
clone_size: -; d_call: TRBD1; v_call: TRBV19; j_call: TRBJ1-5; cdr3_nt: TGTGCCAGTAGCACCTGGGGACAGGGTAATCAGCCCCAGCATTTT; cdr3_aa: CASSTWGQGNQPQHF
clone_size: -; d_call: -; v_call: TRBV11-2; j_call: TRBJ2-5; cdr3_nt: TGTGCCAGCAGCTTAGAAGCTATCGGGAGCGATGAGACCCAGTACTTC; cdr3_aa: CASSLEAIGSDETQYF
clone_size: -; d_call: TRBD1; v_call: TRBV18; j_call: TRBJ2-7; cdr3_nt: TGTGCCAGCTCACCAGGACAGGGGGGCCCCTACGAGCAGTACTTC; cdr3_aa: CASSPGQGGPYEQYF
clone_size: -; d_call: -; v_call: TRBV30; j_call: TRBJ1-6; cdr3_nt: TGTGCCTGGAGTGTAGGGTTGAGATCACCCCTCCACTTT; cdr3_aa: CAWSVGLRSPLHF
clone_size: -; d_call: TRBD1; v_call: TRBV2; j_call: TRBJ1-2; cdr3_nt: TGTGCCAGCAGTGTTACAGGGGTTGGAGGCTACACCTTC; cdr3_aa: CASSVTGVGGYTF
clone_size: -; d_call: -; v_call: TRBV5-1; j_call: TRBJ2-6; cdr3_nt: TGCGCCAGCAGCCCCGCTACAACCTCTGGGGCCAACGTCCTGACTTTC; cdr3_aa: CASSPATTSGANVLTF
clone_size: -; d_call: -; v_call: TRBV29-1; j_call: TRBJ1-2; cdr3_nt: TGCAGCGCCCGCCGGGGCTTCTATGGCTACACCTTC; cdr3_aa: CSARRGFYGYTF
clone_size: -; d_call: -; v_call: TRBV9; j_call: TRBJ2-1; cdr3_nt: TGTGCCAGCAGTACCAACGCCATGAGCTACAATGAGCAGTTCTTC; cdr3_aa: CASSTNAMSYNEQFF
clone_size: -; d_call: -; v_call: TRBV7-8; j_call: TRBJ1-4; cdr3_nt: TGTGCCAGCAGCACCGGCCGTACAGGGCTCTCTGAAAAACTGTTTTTT; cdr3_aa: CASSTGRTGLSEKLFF
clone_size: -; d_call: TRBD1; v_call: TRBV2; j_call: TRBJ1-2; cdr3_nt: TGTGCCAGCTGTCCTCGGACAGGGCTCTATGGCTACACCTTC; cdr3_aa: CASCPRTGLYGYTF
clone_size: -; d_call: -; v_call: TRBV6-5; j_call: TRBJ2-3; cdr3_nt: TGTGGGCCCCCCTGGGTCACCGACACAGATACGCAGTATTTT; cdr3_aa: CGPPWVTDTDTQYF
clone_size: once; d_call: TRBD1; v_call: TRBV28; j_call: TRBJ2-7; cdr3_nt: TGTGCCAGCAGGATCCCCGGGACAGGGGCCTACGAGCAGTACTTC; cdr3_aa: CASRIPGTGAYEQYF
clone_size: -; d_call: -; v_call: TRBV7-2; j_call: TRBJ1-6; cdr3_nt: TGTGCCAGCAGCTTAGTGGGTAGCTCCTATAATTCACCCCTCCACTTT; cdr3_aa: CASSLVGSSYNSPLHF
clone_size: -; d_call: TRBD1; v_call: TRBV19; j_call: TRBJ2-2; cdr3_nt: TGTGCCAGTAGCTCCCGGGACAGGGACACCGGGGAGCTGTTTTTT; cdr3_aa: CASSSRDRDTGELFF
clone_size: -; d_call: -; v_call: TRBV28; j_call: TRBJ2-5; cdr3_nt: TGTGCCAGCAGTTTTGGCAGGGAAGAGACCCAGTACTTC; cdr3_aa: CASSFGREETQYF
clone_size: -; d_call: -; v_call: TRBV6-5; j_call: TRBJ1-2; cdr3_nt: TGTGCCAGCAGTGCGACTTATCTGTATGGCTACACCTTC; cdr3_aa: CASSATYLYGYTF
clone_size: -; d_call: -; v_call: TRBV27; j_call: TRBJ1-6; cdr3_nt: TGTGCCAGCAGTTCCCAGACAGAGCGGAATTCACCCCTCCACTTT; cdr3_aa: CASSSQTERNSPLHF
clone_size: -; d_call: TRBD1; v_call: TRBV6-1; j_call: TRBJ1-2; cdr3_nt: TGTGCCAGCAGCAGTCCGGACAGGGGGTACTATGGCTACACCTTC; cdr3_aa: CASSSPDRGYYGYTF
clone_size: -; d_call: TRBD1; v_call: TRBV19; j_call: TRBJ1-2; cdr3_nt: TGTGCCAGTAGTCGCTCGGACAGGGGATCGCGTAACTATGGCTACACCTTC; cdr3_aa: CASSRSDRGSRNYGYTF
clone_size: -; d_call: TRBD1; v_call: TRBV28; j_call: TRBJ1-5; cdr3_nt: TGTGCCAGCAGTCCTGACAGGGGGATAAATCAGCCCCAGCATTTT; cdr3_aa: CASSPDRGINQPQHF
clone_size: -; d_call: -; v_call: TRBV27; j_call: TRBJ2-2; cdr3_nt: TGTGCCAGCAGTTCATCCCTTGAGAACACCGGGGAGCTGTTTTTT; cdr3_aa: CASSSSLENTGELFF
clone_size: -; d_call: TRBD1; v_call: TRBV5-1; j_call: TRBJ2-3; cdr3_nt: TGCGCCAGCAGCTTGACAGGGGCCCGCACAGATACGCAGTATTTT; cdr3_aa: CASSLTGARTDTQYF
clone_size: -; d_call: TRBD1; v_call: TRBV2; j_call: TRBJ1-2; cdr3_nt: TGTGCCAGCAGACAGGGGGATGGCTACACCTTC; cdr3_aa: CASRQGDGYTF